Listed below are T cell receptor beta chains from one sample, sequenced in a study of T-cell reconstitution after alpha-beta-depleted transplantation in children. TCRdb redid the calling of the PCR reads with MiXCR, one entry per CDR3 protein. The sample shows about 250,000 distinct CDR3 sequences, more than 20% of them seen only once. Sample: PBMCs, mostly from graft donor cells, taken 360 days after TCRalphabeta/CD19-depleted stem cell transplant. These TCRs come from a female patient between 2 and 15 years old who had a stem cell transplant for congenital amegakaryocytic thrombocytopenia, so the T cells may come from the graft donor. Both conserved end residues are part of each CDR3. The D gene is left open where the match is weak. Not every row has a clone size; where given, it reads once, few, many or a size class.

v_call	clone_size	j_call	d_call	cdr3_nt	cdr3_aa
TRBV20-1	NA	TRBJ2-5	NA	TGCAGTGCTAGCTTGGGGGGTAGGAAGACCCAGTACTTC	CSASLGGRKTQYF
TRBV4-1	many	TRBJ2-2	NA	TGCGCCAGCAGCCGGGAACCAAACACCGGGGAGCTGTTTTTT	CASSREPNTGELFF
TRBV5-8	few	TRBJ2-3	TRBD1	TGTGCCAGCAGCATATCGGGACAGGGAAGCACAGATACGCAGTATTTT	CASSISGQGSTDTQYF
TRBV11-2	few	TRBJ2-1	TRBD2	TGTGCCAGCAGCTTAGTGAAAGAGTTTAGACTAGCGGGAGTAGGTGAGCAGTTCTTC	CASSLVKEFRLAGVGEQFF
TRBV20-1	NA	TRBJ1-2	TRBD1	TGCAGTGATGCGGGACAGATCCCTTTTCCTAACTATGGCTACACCTTC	CSDAGQIPFPNYGYTF
TRBV5-1	NA	TRBJ2-7	NA	TGCGCCAGCAGCTTGAAGGGCGGTTTCGAGCAGTACTTC	CASSLKGGFEQYF
TRBV6-6	few	TRBJ1-1	TRBD1	TGTGCCAGCAGTACCGGACAGGGAGCTGAAGCTTTCTTT	CASSTGQGAEAFF
TRBV9	few	TRBJ2-3	NA	TGTGCCAGCAGCGAGGGGAGCGCAGATACGCAGTATTTT	CASSEGSADTQYF
TRBV20-1	NA	TRBJ1-6	NA	TGCAGTGCTAGTTACAAACGGCATAATTCACCCCTCCACTTT	CSASYKRHNSPLHF
TRBV12-3/TRBV12-4	NA	TRBJ1-1	NA	TGTGCCAGCAGTATGTCACTGAACACTGAAGCTTTCTTT	CASSMSLNTEAFF
TRBV6-5	few	TRBJ2-2	NA	TGTGCCAGCAATTCGGGGGCGCCAACCGGGGAGCTGTTTTTT	CASNSGAPTGELFF
TRBV4-1	few	TRBJ2-5	TRBD2	TGCGCCAGCAGCCAAAATGAGAAAGCGGGAGGCAACAAAGAGACCCAGTACTTC	CASSQNEKAGGNKETQYF
TRBV3-1	few	TRBJ2-1	TRBD2	TGTGCCAGCAGACCGGGACTAGCGGGGAGGAATGAGCAGTTCTTC	CASRPGLAGRNEQFF
TRBV9	NA	TRBJ1-2	TRBD1	TGTGCCAGCAGCCCCCGTTCGACAGGGGGTGGCTACACCTTC	CASSPRSTGGGYTF
TRBV4-1	few	TRBJ2-1	TRBD1	TGCGCCAGCAGCCATCGAACACCCGGGACAGGGGGCTACAATGAGCAGTTCTTC	CASSHRTPGTGGYNEQFF
TRBV7-8	many	TRBJ1-3	NA	TGTGCCACCACCTGGGGGGCTGGAAACACCATATATTTT	CATTWGAGNTIYF
TRBV10-3	many	TRBJ2-2	NA	TGTGCCATTCAGGAGGGGTACACCGGGGAGCTGTTTTTT	CAIQEGYTGELFF
TRBV12-3/TRBV12-4	NA	TRBJ1-1	NA	TGTGCCAGCAGTTCTTTGTCGGGCACTGAAGCTTTCTTT	CASSSLSGTEAFF
TRBV7-8	NA	TRBJ1-2	NA	TGTGCCAGCAGCCAAGAAGATCCGGGCCTTCATGGCTACACCTTC	CASSQEDPGLHGYTF
TRBV10-3	NA	TRBJ2-5	NA	TGTGCCATCCCGACGCTAGGTGAAGAGACCCAGTACTTC	CAIPTLGEETQYF
TRBV12-3/TRBV12-4	NA	TRBJ1-5	NA	TGTGCCAGCAGCCCCCGAATCAGCAATCAGCCCCAGCATTTT	CASSPRISNQPQHF
TRBV12-3/TRBV12-4	NA	TRBJ2-1	TRBD2	TGTGCCAGCAGCCTGACTAGCGGGGGCCCGAATGAGCAGTTCTTC	CASSLTSGGPNEQFF
TRBV7-8	few	TRBJ2-1	NA	TGTGCCAGCAGCTTCTGGCGGGCCCTGTACAATGAGCAGTTCTTC	CASSFWRALYNEQFF
TRBV4-1	NA	TRBJ2-6	NA	TGCGCCAGCAGCTACCGACAGGACCCATCTGGGGCCAACGTCCTGACTTTC	CASSYRQDPSGANVLTF
TRBV7-9	NA	TRBJ2-5	TRBD2	TGTGCCAGCAGCTTTAGCGGGAGGCTGCAAGAGACCCAGTACTTC	CASSFSGRLQETQYF
TRBV2	NA	TRBJ2-1	TRBD2	TGTGCCAGCAGTGAAAGAGGCTATAGCGGGGGGCCGGGGAATGAGCAGTTCTTC	CASSERGYSGGPGNEQFF
TRBV6-5	NA	TRBJ1-2	TRBD1	TGTGCCAGCAGTTACCGGGCCAGGGGGTATGGCTACACCTTC	CASSYRARGYGYTF
TRBV9	NA	TRBJ1-1	NA	TGTGCCAGCAGCGTAGGCGCGGGGGTGACTGAAGCTTTCTTT	CASSVGAGVTEAFF
TRBV2	once	TRBJ2-3	NA	TGTGCCAGCAGAAACCAAAGGACCACAGATACGCAGTATTTT	CASRNQRTTDTQYF
TRBV9	NA	TRBJ2-3	TRBD2	TGTGCCAGCAGCGTAGGCGGGAGGGCCGAAGATACGCAGTATTTT	CASSVGGRAEDTQYF
TRBV12-3/TRBV12-4	few	TRBJ2-1	TRBD2	TGTGCCAGCAGATTCGGGCCTAGCGGCAACAATGAGCAGTTCTTC	CASRFGPSGNNEQFF
TRBV7-9	few	TRBJ2-3	NA	TGTGCCAGCAGCTTAGACGGCCCCCCCGAGTATTTT	CASSLDGPPEYF
TRBV28	few	TRBJ2-2	NA	TGTGCCAGCAGCTCTCGGCCCACCGGGGAGCTGTTTTTT	CASSSRPTGELFF
TRBV5-1	few	TRBJ2-5	NA	TGCGCCAGCAGCTTGGCCGACTACCACCAAGAGACCCAGTACTTC	CASSLADYHQETQYF
TRBV10-3	few	TRBJ2-3	TRBD2	TGTGCCATCAGCGGCGGGGGGGCCCTAGATACGCAGTATTTT	CAISGGGALDTQYF
TRBV20-1	few	TRBJ2-1	NA	TGCAGTGCTAGCACCTCGGGGGGCAGGCTTTACAATGAGCAGTTCTTC	CSASTSGGRLYNEQFF
TRBV7-3	many	TRBJ2-5	TRBD2	TGTGCCAGCAGCTTACTGACTAGCGGGAGCAATACCCAAGAGACCCAGTACTTC	CASSLLTSGSNTQETQYF
TRBV20-1	NA	TRBJ2-3	NA	TGCAGTGCTAGAGGGGCGGATAGCACAGATACGCAGTATTTT	CSARGADSTDTQYF
TRBV4-2	NA	TRBJ1-4	NA	TGTGCCAGCAGCCAAGTAGTTTCGACCCTCGCTAATGAAAAACTGTTTTTT	CASSQVVSTLANEKLFF
TRBV12-3/TRBV12-4	many	TRBJ2-7	NA	TGTGCCAGCAGTTTCGGTACAGGCACCTACGAGCAGTACTTC	CASSFGTGTYEQYF
TRBV4-1	NA	TRBJ1-1	NA	TGCGCCAGCAGCCATCCCACTGCCAGGGGTAAGAACACTGAAGCTTTCTTT	CASSHPTARGKNTEAFF
TRBV3-1	NA	TRBJ2-4	TRBD1	TGTGCCAGCAGCCAAGCTGGACAGGCGGCCAAAAACATTCAGTACTTC	CASSQAGQAAKNIQYF
TRBV2	NA	TRBJ2-6	NA	TGTGCCAGCAGTGTCATTAGTGGGGCCAACGTCCTGACTTTC	CASSVISGANVLTF
TRBV5-1	many	TRBJ2-1	NA	TGCGCCAGCAGCTTGGGAACCGGGTCGGGAGATCGGTATGAGCAGTTCTTC	CASSLGTGSGDRYEQFF
TRBV2	few	TRBJ2-2	NA	TGTGCCAGCATGAGTCGCAGGGGAGGGGACACCGGGGAGCTGTTTTTT	CASMSRRGGDTGELFF
TRBV4-1	many	TRBJ2-5	NA	TGCGCCAGCAGCCAAGAAGGTCTGAACCAAGAGACCCAGTACTTC	CASSQEGLNQETQYF
TRBV28	NA	TRBJ2-7	NA	TGTGCCAGCAGTCCCGCTGGGGGTTCCGCCTACGAGCAGTACTTC	CASSPAGGSAYEQYF
TRBV10-3	NA	TRBJ2-5	NA	TGTGCCATCAGTGAGGTGGGGGAGACCCAGTACTTC	CAISEVGETQYF